This passage covers 25 T cell receptor beta chains from one sample sequenced in a study of blood T cell repertoires in COVID-19. Sequencing was performed with immunoSEQ multiplex PCR; in TCRdb, only in-frame clones are kept and a portion is missing. The sample yields roughly 200,000 clones, around 89% seen once. Sequenced sample: PBMCs or T cells enriched from blood (not recorded which). These receptors were taken from a man aged 30 to 39 who had recovered from COVID-19.

The CDR3 DNA follows: TGTGCCAGCTCACCAGTCAGGTTGGTACCCGATAGTGAAGCTTTCTTT. It translates to CASSPVRLVPDSEAFF. The V gene is TRBV18, the J gene TRBJ1-1; D remains ambiguous. Trimming took off 2 bases at V and 7 bases at J, with 20 bases between the two ends. Germline CDR1 KGHSH, CDR2 LQKENI. The CDR3 spans 16 residues.

The chain couples TRBV13 to TRBJ2-1; TRBD1 agrees at 8 bases. There are 14 residues in the CDR3. From germline, CDR1 is PRHDT and CDR2 FYEKMQ (reference sequence). J was trimmed by 6 bases and V by 2 bases; bases with no gene match: 3. CDR3 residues: CASSLLDRVNEQFF. DNA for the CDR3: TGTGCCAGCAGCTTACTGGACAGGGTCAATGAGCAGTTCTTC.

The chain couples TRBV24-1 to TRBJ1-2; no firm D call. Trimming shortened V by 4 bases and J by 2 bases, and 13 bases separated the two germline ends. Germline V gene sequence: CDR1 KGHDR, CDR2 SFDVKD. The CDR3 is made up of 15 amino acids. CDR3 residues: CATSDSSGENYGYTF. CDR3 bases: TGTGCCACCAGTGACTCTTCCGGGGAAAACTATGGCTACACCTTC.

The rearrangement uses TRBV19 and TRBJ2-5; 9 bases match TRBD1. There are 17 residues in the CDR3. With 1 base clipped from V and 7 bases from J, the junction kept 13 bases outside the gene matches. Germline V gene data show CDR1 as LNHDA and CDR2 as SQIVND (reference sequence). The CDR3 reads CASSIVDRGRITTTQYF. In nucleotides, the CDR3 is TGTGCCAGTAGTATAGTGGACAGGGGACGTATCACAACGACCCAGTACTTC.

V and J are TRBV29-1 and TRBJ2-1, with TRBD2 matching 12 bases. Germline CDR1 SQVTM, CDR2 ANQGSEA. V was pared by 1 base and J by 2 bases, with 6 bases of the junction left unmatched. The CDR3 loop spans 17 amino acids. Here the CDR3 reads CSVEASGGASPYNEQFF. CDR3 DNA: TGCAGCGTTGAAGCTAGCGGGGGGGCCTCGCCCTACAATGAGCAGTTCTTC.

V and J are TRBV6-5 and TRBJ1-2; D is undetermined. The CDR3 is 15 amino acids. Per germline, CDR1 MNHEY and CDR2 SVGAGI. Trimming cost V 0 bases and J 1 base, with 9 bases left between them. CDR3 amino acids: CASSYSGPHNYGYTF. CDR3 DNA sequence: TGTGCCAGCAGTTACTCGGGCCCACATAACTATGGCTACACCTTC.

V and J are TRBV5-1 and TRBJ1-4, with D tentatively TRBD1 (5 bases). CDR1 SGHRS and CDR2 YFSETQ come from the germline V gene. Trimming took 4 bases from V and 7 from J, leaving 14 bases between them. This CDR3 has 14 residues. CDR3 amino acids: CASSPQGFREKLFF. The CDR3 nucleotides are TGCGCCAGCAGCCCCCAGGGTTTCCGTGAAAAACTGTTTTTT.

This clone was found once. V usage is TRBV14 and J usage is TRBJ2-7; no definite D call. Germline CDR1 and CDR2: SGHDN and FVKESK. V was shortened by 3 bases and J by 3 bases, with 3 bases between the two germline ends. The length of the CDR3 is 11 residues. The CDR3: CASSHHYEQYF. CDR3 nucleotides: TGTGCCAGCAGCCACCACTACGAGCAGTACTTC.

This chain uses TRBV27 with TRBJ2-7; 10 nucleotides agree with TRBD1. The CDR3 is made up of 16 amino acids. V lost 7 bases, J lost 2 bases, and 11 bases stayed unmatched. The germline CDR1 and CDR2 sequences are MNHEY and SMNVEV (reference sequence). The CDR3 DNA sequence: TGTGCCAGCAAACAGGGACAGGGGTTCGAAACCTACGAGCAGTACTTC. Its protein product is CASKQGQGFETYEQYF.

This clone was observed a single time. The rearrangement uses TRBV7-2 and TRBJ1-2; 7 bases fit TRBD1. The CDR3 extends over 13 amino acids. Germline CDR1 is SGHTA and CDR2 is FQGNSA. Unmatched junction bases numbered 4, after V lost 2 bases and J lost 7 bases. The CDR3 DNA sequence: TGTGCCAGCAGCTTATGGCCAGGGGGTGGCTACACCTTC. Its translation is CASSLWPGGGYTF.

This clone was seen once. The chain is built from TRBV3-1 (or the pseudogene TRBV3-2) and TRBJ2-1; 8 positions agree with TRBD2. The ends lost 11 bases at V and 5 bases at J; junction bases unmatched: 17. Per the germline V gene, CDR1 is LGHDT and CDR2 is YNNKEL (reference sequence). The CDR3 spans 16 residues. The CDR3 nucleotides are TGTGCCCAGCACCTCAAGTTTAAGCGGGAGAACAATGAGCAGTTCTTC. Its protein is CAQHLKFKRENNEQFF.

A note on this clone: Other DNA sequences within the sample encode an identical CDR3. This sequence joins TRBV5-1 and TRBJ2-3, with a weak D call TRBD1 (5 bases). Germline assignment: CDR1 SGHRS and CDR2 YFSETQ. This CDR3 is built from 15 residues. V lost 2 bases and J lost 1, with 11 bases in between. This CDR3 reads CASSFGLGGTDTQYF. CDR3 sequence (DNA): TGCGCCAGCAGCTTCGGGTTAGGGGGCACAGATACGCAGTATTTT.

The chain is built from TRBV12-3 or TRBV12-4 and TRBJ1-2; possible D gene TRBD1, 6 bases. CDR3 length equals 13 residues. Trimming took off 7 bases at V and 5 bases at J, with 14 bases between the two ends. The DNA for the CDR3 is TGTGCCAGCACCGTACAGGGAGGGTATGGCTACACCTTC. It yields the protein CASTVQGGYGYTF.

The CDR3 coding sequence is TGTGCCATCAGTGAGTCACTCGCGGGGGGCCAAGAGACCCAGTACTTC. This gives the protein CAISESLAGGQETQYF. The V call is TRBV10-3, the J call TRBJ2-5; 8 nucleotides align to TRBD2. The CDR3 length is 16 residues. The V segment lost 0 bases and the J segment 1 base; nucleotides outside the gene matches: 4. Per germline, CDR1 ENHRY and CDR2 SYGVKD.

V and J are TRBV4-3 and TRBJ2-1, with D tentatively TRBD1 (5 bases). The CDR3 contains 12 residues. Trimming took 1 base from V and 10 from J, leaving 8 bases between them. CDR1 is LGHNA and CDR2 is YSLEER in the germline V gene. CDR3 sequence reads: CASSQGGGEQFF. The CDR3 DNA reads as TGCGCCAGCAGCCAAGGGGGCGGCGAGCAGTTCTTC.

The V and J genes are TRBV28 and TRBJ1-5; D remains ambiguous. V lost 2 bases, J lost 4 bases, and 9 bases lay in between. CDR3 length equals 14 residues. Germline CDR1 and CDR2: MDHEN and SYDVKM. The CDR3 DNA sequence: TGTGCCAGCAGTTTACTTGTTAGTAATCAGCCCCAGCATTTT. Translated, it gives CASSLLVSNQPQHF.

This clone was detected only once. The chain employs TRBV5-5 and TRBJ1-1; D is perhaps TRBD1 (6 bases). The V end was cut by 0 bases, the J end by 0 bases, with 12 bases between. The CDR3 is 16 amino acids. Germline lookup yields CDR1 SGHKS and CDR2 YYEKEE (reference sequence). The CDR3 region is CASSLGWGPMNTEAFF. The CDR3 DNA reads as TGTGCCAGCAGCTTGGGCTGGGGGCCGATGAACACTGAAGCTTTCTTT.

J is TRBJ2-5 and V is TRBV6-2 or TRBV6-3, with 9 positions matching TRBD1. Trimming cost V 5 bases and J 2 bases; bases outside gene matches: 6. This CDR3 is 15 amino acids long. CDR1 is MNHEY, CDR2 SVGEGT, per germline. The CDR3 region has the DNA TGTGCCAGCAGTCCCGGGACAGGGACACAAGAGACCCAGTACTTC. Its protein is CASSPGTGTQETQYF.

The CDR3 protein is CASSEAYGGAETLLAQHF. In DNA, the CDR3 is TGTGCCAGCAGTGAAGCGTACGGAGGTGCAGAAACACTGTTGGCCCAGCATTTT. This rearrangement joins TRBV6-1 to TRBJ1-5; no firm D call. The CDR3 consists of 18 residues. The ends were cut back, 0 bases at V and 11 bases at J, with 26 bases in the middle. Germline V lookup: CDR1 MNHNS, CDR2 SASEGT.

The chain carries TRBV28 and TRBJ1-3; possible D gene TRBD1, 5 bases. Germline-derived CDR1 and CDR2 are MDHEN and SYDVKM. This CDR3 has 14 residues. V was cut by 3 bases and J by 4 bases, with 10 bases left in between. The CDR3 loop reads CASSLGGLGNTIYF. In nucleotides, the CDR3 is TGTGCCAGCAGTTTGGGGGGTCTCGGAAACACCATATATTTT.

This clone occurred once. The rearrangement joins TRBV7-8 to TRBJ2-1, with TRBD1 identical over 9 bases. V lost 1 base, J lost 4 bases, and 5 bases stayed unmatched. The CDR3 totals 16 residues. Germline V gene data show CDR1 as SGHVS and CDR2 as FQNEAQ. The CDR3 protein is CASSLGDRGGYNEQFF. CDR3 in DNA: TGTGCCAGCAGCTTAGGAGACAGGGGGGGATACAATGAGCAGTTCTTC. Based on the CDR3 plus reference TRBV7-8 and TRBJ2-1, the full variable domain is GAGVSQSPRYKVAKRGQDVALRCDPISGHVSLFWYQQALGQGPEFLTYFQNEAQLDKSGLPSDRFFAERPEGSVSTLKIQRTQQEDSAVYLCASSLGDRGGYNEQFFGPGTRLTVL.

V usage is TRBV11-2 and J usage is TRBJ1-2; D is possibly TRBD1 (6 bases). The CDR3 is made up of 14 amino acids. The germline CDR1 and CDR2 sequences are SGHAT and FQNNGV. V was pared by 5 bases and J by 3 bases, with 13 bases between. In DNA, the CDR3 is TGTGCCAGCAGCCCCAGGGACACGTACTATGGCTACACCTTC. It specifies CASSPRDTYYGYTF.

V is TRBV28 and J is TRBJ1-2, with a possible D match to TRBD1 (6 bases). The V gene's germline CDR1 is MDHEN and CDR2 SYDVKM. This CDR3 spans 15 amino acids. Trimming cost V 2 bases and J 3 bases, with 13 bases left between them. In DNA form, the CDR3 reads TGTGCCAGCAGTTTACAGACAGGTCGTTACTATGGCTACACCTTC. Its protein is CASSLQTGRYYGYTF.

The rearrangement uses TRBV5-1 and TRBJ2-2, with D tentatively TRBD1 (5 bases). The CDR3 covers 15 residues. V was pared by 4 bases and J by 3 bases, with 13 bases between. Germline V lookup: CDR1 SGHRS, CDR2 YFSETQ. In nucleotides, the CDR3 is TGCGCCAGCAGCCCCGGTGACAGATACACCGGGGAGCTGTTTTTT. It translates to CASSPGDRYTGELFF.

The gene calls are TRBV6-5 and TRBJ2-7; D gene unclear. The CDR3 runs 11 residues. Germline V gives CDR1 MNHEY, CDR2 SVGAGI. Trimming removed 7 bases at V and 7 bases at J, with 11 bases between. The CDR3 loop reads CASIVRREQYF. CDR3 sequence (DNA): TGTGCCAGCATCGTCCGGCGGGAGCAGTACTTC.